One sample yielded the 15 T cell receptor beta chains listed below, sequenced in a study of post-analysis software for immune sequencing data. Findings and limits, study-wide: In patients, four to six TRBV segments were more frequent than in controls, with TRBV5-6, TRBV5-1 and TRBV20-1 among them.

Their recognized antigens are unknown. Unique-molecular-identifier-tagged TCR beta cDNA libraries were used. TCRdb ran MiXCR on the PCR reads and lists one entry per CDR3 protein. This sample has 250,000 to 300,000 distinct CDR3 sequences; 35% to 45% occur once, and the top ten carry around 4.8%. The sample consisted of blood. The receptors derive from a girl aged 5 to 17 with multiple sclerosis.

This clonotype appeared a few times. J is TRBJ1-2 and V is TRBV30; unclear D gene. V dropped 1 base and J dropped 11 bases, with 14 bases sitting between them. The CDR3 contains 12 residues. Germline V gene lookup returns CDR1 GTSNPN and CDR2 SVGIG (reference sequence). CDR3 in amino acids: CAWSGTELRYTF. In DNA form, the CDR3 reads TGTGCCTGGAGTGGGACGGAACTGAGGTACACCTTC.

This clonotype has ten or more counts. The chain is built from TRBV11-1 and TRBJ2-1; 7 bases agree with TRBD2. CDR3 length: 17 residues. The J segment lost 3 bases and the V segment lost 5 bases, leaving 13 bases of the junction unmatched. Germline values: CDR1 SGHAT, CDR2 FQDESV (reference sequence). The CDR3 region is CASSRPLTAGHYNEQFF. The CDR3 coding sequence is TGTGCCAGCAGCCGCCCACTCACAGCGGGGCACTACAATGAGCAGTTCTTC.

To note about this clonotype: Given a much more abundant clone one base away, this may be a read error. The rearrangement joins TRBV4-2 to TRBJ2-2; no reliable D call. The CDR3 runs to 14 residues. Germline loops: CDR1 LGHNA, CDR2 YNFKEQ. This CDR3 reads CASSQDANTRELFF. The CDR3 bases are TGTGCCAGCAGCCAAGACGCCAACACCCGGGAGCTGTTTTTT.

The chain combines TRBV20-1 with TRBJ1-2, with D hard to call. Trimming pared 4 bases from V and 2 bases from J, leaving 8 bases between. Germline CDR1 DFQATT, CDR2 SNEGSKA (reference sequence). The CDR3 totals 12 residues. The CDR3 protein is CSAIAGNYGYTF. Written as DNA, the CDR3 is TGCAGTGCTATAGCTGGAAACTATGGCTACACCTTC.

This clonotype was detected only once. The chain couples TRBV7-2 to TRBJ2-5, with TRBD2 matching 7 bases. The germline gives CDR1 SGHTA, CDR2 FQGNSA. The CDR3 is 18 amino acids. The V segment lost 7 bases and the J segment 0 bases; nucleotides outside the gene matches: 17. CDR3: CASTPGFLAGYNQETQYF. CDR3 DNA sequence: TGTGCCAGCACCCCAGGGTTCTTAGCGGGTTACAACCAAGAGACCCAGTACTTC.

This clonotype was seen repeatedly, ten times or more. The V gene is TRBV6-6, the J gene TRBJ2-1; 8 bases line up with TRBD2. Per the germline V gene, CDR1 is MNHNY and CDR2 is SVGAGI (reference sequence). The CDR3 covers 14 residues. V was pared by 7 bases and J by 7 bases, with 9 bases of the junction left unmatched. The CDR3 DNA reads as TGTGCCAGCACCCTAAGCGGGAGCAGAAATGAGCAGTTCTTC. It yields the protein CASTLSGSRNEQFF.

This clonotype came up many times. The chain carries TRBV9 and TRBJ2-1; D perhaps matches TRBD2 (5 bases). Germline loops: CDR1 SGDLS, CDR2 YYNGEE. This CDR3 has 19 amino acids. V was cut by 2 bases and J by 0 bases, with 21 bases left in between. CDR3 bases: TGTGCCAGCAGCGTGGCCGGGGTGGGCGGTAAGAGCTCCTACAATGAGCAGTTCTTC. Translation gives CASSVAGVGGKSSYNEQFF.

This clonotype showed up just a few times. The rearrangement uses TRBV12-3 or TRBV12-4 and TRBJ2-6; TRBD2 is a possible D gene (6 bases). There are 15 residues in the CDR3. V was shortened by 2 bases and J by 2 bases, with 7 bases between the two germline ends. CDR3 region: CASSLREAGANVLTF. The CDR3 region has the DNA TGTGCCAGCAGTTTAAGGGAGGCTGGGGCCAACGTCCTGACTTTC.

This clonotype showed up many times. The chain joins TRBV20-1 to TRBJ2-5; tentatively, D is TRBD1 or TRBD2 (5 bases each). V lost 0 bases and J lost 3, with 8 bases in between. This CDR3 has 13 residues. The germline CDR1 and CDR2 sequences are DFQATT and SNEGSKA (reference sequence). The CDR3 reads CSAREGTEETQYF. DNA of the CDR3: TGCAGTGCTAGAGAGGGGACGGAAGAGACCCAGTACTTC.

The table lists this clonotype with many counts. Compared with germline, one end of the junction differs, possibly owing to a read error. The chain has TRBV12-3 or TRBV12-4 and TRBJ2-3; D is uncertain. The CDR3 sequence is 13 residues long. The DNA of the CDR3 is TGTGCCAGCAGCTTAGTCGGCACAGATACGCAGTATTTT. Its protein is CASSLVGTDTQYF.

V and J are TRBV29-1 and TRBJ2-7; D gene uncertain. The J call may be incorrect, as the DNA end agrees better with TRBJ2-5. CDR3 length equals 11 residues. Germline CDR1 is SQVTM and CDR2 is ANQGSEA. The CDR3 DNA reads as TGCAGCGTTGGACCCGGAGAGACCCAGTACTTC. Translating it yields CSVGPGETQYF.

This clonotype was detected many times. The chain combines TRBV13 with TRBJ2-1, with D possibly being TRBD2 (6 bases). Germline lookup yields CDR1 PRHDT and CDR2 FYEKMQ (reference sequence). Deletions cut 1 base from V and 8 bases from J, with 15 bases between. There are 15 residues in the CDR3. The CDR3, as DNA: TGTGCCAGCAGCTTAGATCCCTCAGGAGGGGATGAGCAGTTCTTC. Translating it yields CASSLDPSGGDEQFF.

This clonotype was observed many times. This rearrangement joins TRBV11-1 to TRBJ2-7; TRBD1 matches at 11 bases. The CDR3 loop spans 14 amino acids. V lost 8 bases and J lost 3; bases outside the gene matches: 6. Germline CDR1 SGHAT, CDR2 FQDESV (reference sequence). CDR3 sequence: CASRRGTGGYEQYF. The CDR3 bases are TGTGCCAGCCGGCGAGGGACAGGGGGCTACGAGCAGTACTTC.

The chain recombines TRBV6-6 with TRBJ1-1, with D possibly matching TRBD1 (5 bases). The CDR3 length is 13 residues. Trimming stripped 2 bases from V and 6 bases from J, with 10 bases between. Looked up from germline, CDR1 is MNHNY and CDR2 is SVGAGI (reference sequence). The CDR3 DNA reads TGTGCCAGCAGTTACGAGGGGAGCTCTGAAGCTTTCTTT. Translation: CASSYEGSSEAFF.

This sequence joins TRBV11-2 and TRBJ1-6; the D gene is possibly TRBD1 (5 bases). The CDR3 is 12 residues long. Germline V gives CDR1 SGHAT, CDR2 FQNNGV. V was clipped by 2 bases and J by 10 bases, with 6 bases between them. CDR3 sequence: CASSLRGSPLHF. For the CDR3, the DNA is TGTGCCAGCAGCTTAAGGGGATCACCCCTCCACTTT.